A single sample is the source of the 22 T cell receptor beta chains below, sequenced in a study of vaccination effects on CD4 cells after COVID-19. Sequenced by immunoSEQ multiplex PCR; TCRdb stores in-frame clones only, minus some. The data hold around 68,000 clones, with under 90% observed a single time. Their antigen targets remain unknown. Peptide-pool stimulation followed by sequencing identified expanded antigen-specific CD4+ clonotypes in the ViraFEST assay. Researchers isolated CD4+ T cells once roughly nine days of culture had elapsed. Nobody among the vaccine recipients had prior SARS-CoV-2 infection (nucleocapsid antibodies were negative). The sample was CD4+ T cells from PBMCs cultured with SARS-CoV-2 spike peptides, taken before COVID-19 vaccination. The source of these receptors is a human donor who received a COVID-19 vaccine.

This clone was detected only once. This chain connects TRBV3-1 (or the pseudogene TRBV3-2) to TRBJ2-1; D perhaps matches TRBD2 (5 bases). This CDR3 is built from 13 residues. Germline V gene sequence: CDR1 LGHDT, CDR2 YNNKEL (reference sequence). Deletions cut 5 bases from V and 15 bases from J, with 20 bases between. CDR3 DNA: TGTGCCAGCAGCTCCCTCTTGCCAGCCGGGGTGTTCTTC. It is translated as CASSSLLPAGVFF.

J is TRBJ2-5 and V is TRBV5-6; D remains unclear. CDR1 and CDR2 (germline): SGHDT, YYEEEE. CDR3 length equals 12 residues. Deletions cut 4 bases from V and 2 bases from J, with 6 bases between. CDR3 bases: TGTGCCAGCAGCGTTATTCAAGAGACCCAGTACTTC. It specifies CASSVIQETQYF.

This clone was observed a few times. The genes are TRBV3-1 (or the pseudogene TRBV3-2) and TRBJ2-1, with TRBD2 matching 8 bases. V was clipped by 4 bases and J by 6 bases; unmatched bases: 17. This CDR3 spans 18 amino acids. Germline V gene sequence: CDR1 LGHDT, CDR2 YNNKEL (reference sequence). DNA of the CDR3: TGTGCCAGCAGCCTGGGGGACGGGGGGGCGTCGAGACGCAATGAGCAGTTCTTC. It translates to CASSLGDGGASRRNEQFF.

The chain joins TRBV3-1 (or the pseudogene TRBV3-2) to TRBJ1-2; 10 bases are a match to TRBD1. The CDR3 extends over 17 amino acids. V dropped 5 bases and J dropped 3; count of bases not matched to a gene: 12. The germline CDR1 and CDR2 sequences are LGHDT and YNNKEL (reference sequence). The CDR3: CASSARDRGLLHYGYTF. CDR3 bases: TGTGCCAGCAGCGCCCGGGACAGGGGCCTCCTACACTATGGCTACACCTTC.

The V call is TRBV5-1, the J call TRBJ2-5; 9 bases fit TRBD2. J gave up 1 base and V 0 bases, and 1 base lay outside the gene matches. Germline V gives CDR1 SGHRS, CDR2 YFSETQ. The CDR3 is made up of 15 amino acids. CDR3 region: CASSLGGGVQETQYF. The DNA for the CDR3 is TGCGCCAGCAGCTTGGGCGGGGGGGTCCAAGAGACCCAGTACTTC.

The genes are TRBV24-1 and TRBJ1-2; D remains unclear. Between the trimmed V and J ends, which lost 4 bases and 4 bases, there was a span of 15 bases. From germline, CDR1 is KGHDR and CDR2 SFDVKD. The CDR3 contains 15 residues. CDR3 region: CATSDNLATTYGYTF. DNA of the CDR3: TGTGCCACCAGTGACAACCTAGCGACAACCTATGGCTACACCTTC.

Only one count was recorded for this clone. The V gene is TRBV5-1, the J gene TRBJ2-3; possible D gene TRBD2, 6 bases. The CDR3 contains 17 residues. V gave up 3 bases and J gave up 2 bases, with 19 bases separating them. Germline V gene data show CDR1 as SGHRS and CDR2 as YFSETQ. In DNA form, the CDR3 reads TGCGCCAGCAGCTCAAAGGGTGGGGGGTCCCCCACAGATACGCAGTATTTT. The encoded protein is CASSSKGGGSPTDTQYF.

This clone was counted once. The chain employs TRBV9 and TRBJ2-3; TRBD2 matches 8 bases. The CDR3 is 18 amino acids. J lost 4 bases, V lost 1 base, and 14 bases had no gene match. CDR1 and CDR2 from the germline V gene are SGDLS and YYNGEE. The CDR3 here is CASSVRGTSQRASDTQYF. CDR3 DNA: TGTGCCAGCAGCGTAAGGGGGACTAGTCAAAGGGCCTCAGATACGCAGTATTTT.

The rearrangement uses TRBV7-2 and TRBJ1-6; 9 bases match TRBD1. With V trimmed by 5 bases and J by 4 bases, 6 bases remained unmatched. CDR3 length: 16 residues. From germline, CDR1 is SGHTA and CDR2 FQGNSA. CDR3 bases: TGTGCCAGCAGCCGGGGGACAGGGACTTATAATTCACCCCTCCACTTT. Protein sequence: CASSRGTGTYNSPLHF.

The J gene is TRBJ1-6, the V gene TRBV20-1; D is unresolved. This CDR3 has 13 amino acids. The V gene lost 3 bases and the J gene lost 7 bases, with 10 bases spanning the gap. In germline, CDR1 is DFQATT, CDR2 SNEGSKA (reference sequence). The chain's CDR3 is CSASYSQNSPLHF. The CDR3, as DNA: TGCAGTGCTAGTTACAGCCAGAATTCACCCCTCCACTTT.

J is TRBJ2-1 and V is TRBV6-6, with 12 bases matching TRBD2. Germline-derived CDR1 and CDR2 are MNHNY and SVGAGI (reference sequence). J gave up 3 bases and V 5 bases, and 2 bases lay outside the gene matches. The CDR3 length is 15 residues. CDR3 nucleotides: TGTGCCAGCAGTATGACTAGCGGGAGCTACAATGAGCAGTTCTTC. This translates into CASSMTSGSYNEQFF.

The J gene is TRBJ2-2, the V gene TRBV7-3, with unresolved D. The CDR3 is made up of 12 amino acids. Germline values: CDR1 SGHTA, CDR2 FQGTGA. V was shortened by 2 bases and J by 4 bases, with 2 bases between the two germline ends. CDR3 residues: CASSLGTGELFF. As DNA, the CDR3 is TGTGCCAGCAGCTTAGGCACCGGGGAGCTGTTTTTT.

V usage is TRBV27 and J usage is TRBJ1-5; a weak D match, TRBD1 (5 bases). The germline V gene encodes CDR1 MNHEY and CDR2 SMNVEV (reference sequence). V was cut by 2 bases and J by 6 bases, with 8 bases left in between. This CDR3 region has 13 residues. The CDR3, as DNA: TGTGCCAGCAGTTTACAGGGTACTCAGCCCCAGCATTTT. It yields the protein CASSLQGTQPQHF.

The rearrangement links TRBV29-1 to TRBJ1-2; TRBD1 might be the D (6 bases). The V and J ends lost 6 bases and 2 bases respectively, with 10 bases between them. Germline V gene lookup returns CDR1 SQVTM and CDR2 ANQGSEA. There are 12 residues in the CDR3. CDR3 bases: TGCAGCGTCGCGGGGGGCAACTATGGCTACACCTTC. This encodes CSVAGGNYGYTF.

This clone has just one count. This chain links TRBV5-1 with TRBJ2-1, with D unresolved. This CDR3 is 15 amino acids long. The ends were cut back, 4 bases at V and 2 bases at J, with 13 bases in the middle. The germline V gene encodes CDR1 SGHRS and CDR2 YFSETQ. For the CDR3, the DNA is TGCGCCAGCAGCCCGGGCGTTTTCGCCTACAATGAGCAGTTCTTC. It translates to CASSPGVFAYNEQFF.

The chain links TRBV29-1 to TRBJ1-1; D is unresolved. Per the germline V gene, CDR1 is SQVTM and CDR2 is ANQGSEA. With 1 base removed from V and 5 bases from J, the gap between germline ends came to 8 bases. This CDR3 is 12 amino acids long. The CDR3 DNA reads TGCAGCGTTGAAGGGGGTTATACTGAAGCTTTCTTT. Translation: CSVEGGYTEAFF.

This clone was recorded once. This chain's CDR3 is CASSSQGRNYGYTF. CDR3 sequence (DNA): TGTGCCAGCAGTTCACAGGGAAGGAACTATGGCTACACCTTC. The V and J genes are TRBV27 and TRBJ1-2; a weak D match, TRBD1 (6 bases). Looked up from germline, CDR1 is MNHEY and CDR2 is SMNVEV (reference sequence). Trimming took 4 bases from V and 2 from J, leaving 11 bases between them. This CDR3 comprises 14 residues.

A single count supports this clone. The chain employs TRBV19 and TRBJ2-2; D gene uncertain. The CDR3 covers 13 residues. Trimming took off 3 bases at V and 5 bases at J, with 7 bases between the two ends. CDR1 and CDR2 from the germline V gene are LNHDA and SQIVND (reference sequence). The chain's CDR3 is CASSIIRTGELFF. The CDR3 coding sequence is TGTGCCAGTAGTATTATAAGGACCGGGGAGCTGTTTTTT.

V gene TRBV15 combines with J gene TRBJ2-6; 10 positions match TRBD1. The CDR3 contains 17 residues. Germline loops: CDR1 LNHNV, CDR2 YYDKDF (reference sequence). The trim removed 3 bases at V and 5 bases at J, leaving 7 bases unmatched. The CDR3 bases are TGTGCCACCAGCAGCGGGACAGGGGCAATTTGGGCCAACGTCCTGACTTTC. Its translation: CATSSGTGAIWANVLTF.

V gene TRBV2 combines with J gene TRBJ2-2; the D gene is possibly TRBD1 (5 bases). CDR3 size: 12 residues. V was clipped by 7 bases and J by 6 bases, with 9 bases between them. Germline CDR1 and CDR2: SNHLY and FYNNEI. The CDR3: CASNRMAGELFF. Here the CDR3 DNA reads TGTGCCAGCAACAGGATGGCCGGGGAGCTGTTTTTT.

The chain carries TRBV29-1 and TRBJ2-5; D possibly corresponds to TRBD1 (6 bases). CDR3 size: 12 residues. V was trimmed by 8 bases and J by 6 bases, leaving 16 bases between them. Per the germline V gene, CDR1 is SQVTM and CDR2 is ANQGSEA. CDR3 region: CSLKDSSKTQYF. In DNA, the CDR3 is TGCAGCCTCAAGGACAGTTCGAAGACCCAGTACTTC.

The V and J genes are TRBV6-6 and TRBJ2-5; no definite D call. CDR1 and CDR2 from the germline V gene are MNHNY and SVGAGI (reference sequence). The CDR3 extends over 11 amino acids. The V and J ends lost 7 bases and 3 bases respectively, with 6 bases between them. CDR3 protein: CASTWEETQYF. Written as DNA, the CDR3 is TGTGCCAGCACCTGGGAAGAGACCCAGTACTTC.